This T cell receptor beta chain was documented in a study of T cell changes during pregnancy in multiple sclerosis. Sequenced by immunoSEQ multiplex PCR; TCRdb stores in-frame clones only, minus some. The sample includes more than 80,000 clones, 90% to 95% of them seen just once. Trimming cost V 4 bases and J 4 bases, with 11 bases left between them. Germline V gives CDR1 KGHSH, CDR2 LQKENI. The CDR3 is made up of 13 amino acids. The chain recombines TRBV18 with TRBJ2-7, with D tentatively TRBD1 (6 bases). Sample: peripheral blood, taken in the second trimester of pregnancy. This TCR was sampled from a female donor with multiple sclerosis, enrolled in a pregnancy study. The CDR3 reads CASSRQGTYEQYF. CDR3 sequence (DNA): TGTGCCAGCTCACGGCAGGGGACGTACGAGCAGTACTTC.